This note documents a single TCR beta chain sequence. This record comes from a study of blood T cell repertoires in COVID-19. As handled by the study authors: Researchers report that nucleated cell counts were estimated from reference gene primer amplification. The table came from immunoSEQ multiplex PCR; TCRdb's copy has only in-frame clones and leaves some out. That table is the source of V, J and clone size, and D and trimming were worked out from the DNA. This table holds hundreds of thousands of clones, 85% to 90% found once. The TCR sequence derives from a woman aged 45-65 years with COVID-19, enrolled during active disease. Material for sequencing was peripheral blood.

The CDR3: CASSTGTYEQFF. DNA for the CDR3: TGCGCCAGCAGTACAGGGACCTATGAGCAGTTCTTC. V gene TRBV5-1 combines with J gene TRBJ2-1, with TRBD1 as a possible D gene (6 bases). The length of the CDR3 is 12 residues. The V gene lost 5 bases and the J gene lost 8 bases, with 11 bases spanning the gap. Per germline, CDR1 SGHRS and CDR2 YFSETQ.